Following are 10 T cell receptor beta chains from one sample sequenced in a study of pediatric ulcerative colitis. The rectum was sampled with one to two pinch biopsies at colonoscopy. Measured with immunoSEQ multiplex PCR; TCRdb has only the in-frame clones, and not every one. The sample contains about 36,000 clones, around 78% of which appear only once. Material: gut tissue. Receptors were obtained from a boy aged 5 to 17 with moderate ulcerative colitis.

The J gene is TRBJ2-5, the V gene TRBV19; D not certain. V lost 5 bases and J 4 bases, leaving 5 bases between the germline ends. Germline CDR1 reads LNHDA; CDR2 reads SQIVND (reference sequence). The CDR3 spans 11 residues. CDR3 sequence reads: CASSFLETQYF. In DNA form, the CDR3 reads TGTGCCAGTAGTTTTCTAGAGACCCAGTACTTC.

The J gene is TRBJ2-7, the V gene TRBV29-1, with 10 bases aligning to TRBD2. This CDR3 has 14 residues. Losses at the gene ends were 6 bases for V and 2 bases for J; bases not matched to a gene: 7. Germline CDR1 reads SQVTM; CDR2 reads ANQGSEA. The DNA of the CDR3 is TGCAGCGTCCTAGGACTAGCGGCTCCCTACGAGCAGTACTTC. Translation gives CSVLGLAAPYEQYF.

For the CDR3, the DNA is TGTGCCAGCAGTGGGACAGGGAAGAATGGCTACACCTTC. Residues: CASSGTGKNGYTF. V is TRBV6-4 and J is TRBJ1-2; 8 bases line up with TRBD1. This CDR3 is built from 13 residues. Unmatched junction bases numbered 4, after V lost 4 bases and J lost 6 bases. CDR1 is MRHNA and CDR2 is SNTAGT in the germline V gene.

This chain's CDR3 is CASSHVAGASDTQYF. Written as DNA, the CDR3 is TGCGCCAGCAGTCACGTCGCGGGAGCCTCAGATACGCAGTATTTT. The chain uses TRBV5-1 and TRBJ2-3; TRBD2 aligns across 7 bases. Germline lookup yields CDR1 SGHRS and CDR2 YFSETQ. This CDR3 has 15 amino acids. V trimming: 5 bases; J trimming: 4 bases; junction bases outside the gene matches: 10. Drawing the rest from reference TRBV5-1 and TRBJ2-3, the complete variable domain is KAGVTQTPRYLIKTRGQQVTLSCSPISGHRSVSWYQQTPGQGLQFLFEYFSETQRNKGNFPGRFSGRQFSNSRSEMNVSTLELGDSALYLCASSHVAGASDTQYFGPGTRLTVL.

This clone has only a few counts. CDR3: CASSEFGGDTQYF. For the CDR3, the DNA is TGTGCCAGCAGTGAATTTGGAGGGGATACGCAGTATTTT. This sequence joins TRBV25-1 and TRBJ2-3, with a weak D call TRBD2 (6 bases). This CDR3 comprises 13 residues. The germline V gene encodes CDR1 MGHDK and CDR2 SYGVNS. V gave up 1 base and J gave up 6 bases, with 8 bases separating them. The full variable domain, its missing parts supplied by reference TRBV25-1 and TRBJ2-3, is EADIYQTPRYLVIGTGKKITLECSQTMGHDKMYWYQQDPGMELHLIHYSYGVNSTEKGDLSSESTVSRIRTEHFPLTLESARPSHTSQYLCASSEFGGDTQYFGPGTRLTVL.

This clone was seen just once. V usage is TRBV18 and J usage is TRBJ2-3; D call uncertain. The CDR3 has 13 residues. Between the trimmed V and J ends, which lost 3 bases and 6 bases, there was a span of 10 bases. Germline V gene lookup returns CDR1 KGHSH and CDR2 LQKENI. The CDR3 DNA reads TGTGCCAGCTCACCCACGACGGGCGATACGCAGTATTTT. Translation: CASSPTTGDTQYF.

This chain uses TRBV19 with TRBJ2-5; D remains ambiguous. V lost 2 bases, J lost 5 bases, and 12 bases lay in between. The CDR3 contains 14 residues. Germline V gives CDR1 LNHDA, CDR2 SQIVND (reference sequence). For the CDR3, the DNA is TGTGCCAGTAGTATATCACCTCAATGGGAGACCCAGTACTTC. This codes for CASSISPQWETQYF. The full variable domain, in which reference TRBV19 and TRBJ2-5 provide the parts outside the CDR3, is DGGITQSPKYLFRKEGQNVTLSCEQNLNHDAMYWYRQDPGQGLRLIYYSQIVNDFQKGDIAEGYSVSREKKESFPLTVTSAQKNPTAFYLCASSISPQWETQYFGPGTRLLVL.

The CDR3 DNA is TGTGCCAGCAGTTACGTGGGACAGGGGTCCTACGAGCAGTACTTC. Protein sequence: CASSYVGQGSYEQYF. The rearrangement links TRBV6-5 to TRBJ2-7; 10 nucleotides line up with TRBD1. Germline loops: CDR1 MNHEY, CDR2 SVGAGI. Losses at the gene ends were 2 bases for V and 1 base for J; bases not matched to a gene: 2. This CDR3 spans 15 amino acids.

V gene TRBV4-1 combines with J gene TRBJ2-1, with 9 positions matching TRBD2. J gave up 7 bases and V 3 bases, and 10 bases lay outside the gene matches. Per the germline V gene, CDR1 is MGHRA and CDR2 is YSYEKL. The CDR3 contains 16 residues. CDR3 residues: CASSHFRSLAGNEQFF. CDR3 in DNA: TGCGCCAGCAGCCATTTCAGGTCTCTAGCGGGAAATGAGCAGTTCTTC.

The genes are TRBV5-1 and TRBJ1-5; D uncertain. Germline assignment: CDR1 SGHRS and CDR2 YFSETQ. The CDR3 has 18 residues. The V gene lost 5 bases and the J gene lost 3 bases, with 24 bases spanning the gap. CDR3 residues: CASRHGSDRDSLNQPQHF. Here the CDR3 DNA reads TGCGCCAGCAGGCACGGGAGTGATAGGGATAGCCTCAATCAGCCCCAGCATTTT.